This TCR beta chain was sequenced in a study of OX40 agonist ivuxolimab in advanced cancers. Study details: Patients enrolled in dose escalation were diagnosed with hepatocellular carcinoma, melanoma, renal cell or head and neck cancer.

Using immunoSEQ multiplex PCR, the repertoire was profiled, and TCRdb retains in-frame clones only, with some absent. There are tens of thousands of clones in the sample; under 90% occur only once, and approximately 1.2% lies in the top ten. Findings and limits, study-wide: At doses 0.1 to 3.0 mg/kg, CD4+ and CD8+ clones expanded. Expansion of clones was among the lowest in partial responders at 0.1-3.0 mg/kg.

The V and J ends lost 5 bases and 4 bases, in that order; junction bases with no gene match: 7. The CDR3 has 14 residues. Germline V gene data show CDR1 as SEHNR and CDR2 as FQNEAQ (reference sequence). This clone appeared a few times. The antigen remains unidentified. This clonotype was obtained from an adult with an advanced solid tumor such as melanoma, head and neck, liver or kidney cancer. The chain employs TRBV7-9 and TRBJ1-2, with TRBD1 matching 7 bases. Source: CD4+ or CD8+ T cells sorted from blood, taken in a trial of the OX40 agonist ivuxolimab. CDR3 loop: CASSTRQGVYGYTF. CDR3 in DNA: TGTGCCAGCAGCACGAGACAGGGTGTCTATGGCTACACCTTC.